This T cell receptor (beta chain) was identified in a study of beta chain features in type 1 diabetes. Study observations and caveats: Any role of HLA type in TCRB rearrangement remained unresolved here. There was a possibility that cDNA sequencing over-represented cells with high TCR expression. Type 1 diabetes patients showed a moderate but significant shortening of TCRB CDR3s in all four CD4+ subsets.

The ends lost 1 base at V and 3 bases at J; junction bases unmatched: 2. Germline CDR1 reads LGHNA; CDR2 reads YSLEER. The CDR3 runs 15 residues. This clone was seen a handful of times. What it binds is unknown. CD4+ cells of the naive, central memory, regulatory and stem cell-like memory types were sorted via CD45RO/CCR7/CD25/CD127/CD95/CD27. The study reverse transcribed the entire isolated RNA, so it sequenced expressed TCRB transcripts. The repertoire was sequenced with immunoSEQ multiplex PCR; TCRdb's copy has only in-frame clones and lacks some. The sample lists about 160,000 clones, about 8.1% occurring once.

The sequence derives from a man in his late teens or twenties in good health. V usage is TRBV4-3 and J usage is TRBJ1-4, with 7 bases that match TRBD1. The material sequenced was central memory CD4+ T cells from blood. The CDR3 region is CASSQGRGANEKLFF. The CDR3 bases are TGCGCCAGCAGCCAAGGCAGGGGGGCTAATGAAAAACTGTTTTTT.